These 18 T cell receptor beta chains were sequenced from one sample in a study of CD8+CD57+ T cells in acquired aplastic anemia. It was genomic DNA that served as the template for profiling TCR beta VDJ and CDR3. TCRdb ran MiXCR on the reads and lists one entry per CDR3 protein. Seen here are roughly 80,000 distinct CDR3 sequences, roughly 72% observed once, and the top ten hold about four fifths. All patients picked for sequencing had shown, by flow cytometry, an expansion of CD8+CD57+ cells. Sequenced: sorted CD4+, CD8+, or CD8+CD57+ T cells (not recorded which) from PBMCs. Receptors were obtained from a human donor with aplastic anemia.

This CDR3 is CSVADRLNTEAFF. CDR3 nucleotides: TGCAGCGTTGCGGACAGGTTGAACACTGAAGCTTTCTTT. The chain uses TRBV29-1 and TRBJ1-1, with 7 bases identical to TRBD1. The CDR3 runs 13 residues. The germline V gene has CDR1 SQVTM and CDR2 ANQGSEA. With V trimmed by 4 bases and J by 0 bases, 2 bases remained unmatched.

The chain couples TRBV19 to TRBJ1-5; unclear D gene. The V end was cut by 8 bases, the J end by 8 bases, with 16 bases between. Germline lookup yields CDR1 LNHDA and CDR2 SQIVND (reference sequence). CDR3 length: 13 residues. CDR3 region: CASSNGITKPQHF. As DNA, the CDR3 is TGTGCCAGTTCCAACGGTATTACGAAGCCCCAGCATTTT. Based on the CDR3 plus reference TRBV19 and TRBJ1-5, the full variable domain is DGGITQSPKYLFRKEGQNVTLSCEQNLNHDAMYWYRQDPGQGLRLIYYSQIVNDFQKGDIAEGYSVSREKKESFPLTVTSAQKNPTAFYLCASSNGITKPQHFGDGTRLSIL.

The chain employs TRBV6-2 or TRBV6-3 and TRBJ2-5; 9 bases are shared with TRBD2. Germline CDR1 is MNHEY and CDR2 is SVGEGT. This CDR3 contains 15 residues. The junction had 9 bases not matched to a gene; V was cut back by 8 bases and J by 2 bases. Here the CDR3 DNA reads TGTGCCAGCGAAGGACTAGCGCCTGCGCAAGAGACCCAGTACTTC. Its translation is CASEGLAPAQETQYF.

There are many counts of this clonotype. V usage is TRBV4-1 and J usage is TRBJ2-7, with D unresolved. Trimming took off 0 bases at V and 1 base at J, with 10 bases between the two ends. Germline assignment: CDR1 MGHRA and CDR2 YSYEKL. The CDR3 spans 15 residues. The CDR3 sequence: CASSQETKVSYEQYF. CDR3 nucleotide sequence: TGCGCCAGCAGCCAAGAAACGAAGGTGTCCTACGAGCAGTACTTC.

The genes are TRBV2 and TRBJ1-5; 7 bases agree with TRBD1. Germline CDR1 is SNHLY and CDR2 is FYNNEI. The CDR3 sequence is 15 residues long. The ends lost 5 bases at V and 7 bases at J; junction bases unmatched: 11. The CDR3: CASSRQGLSKQPQHF. The CDR3 nucleotides are TGTGCCAGCAGTAGACAGGGTTTGTCTAAACAGCCCCAGCATTTT.

This clonotype was counted only a few times. This chain uses TRBV7-9 with TRBJ2-7; possibly TRBD1 for D (6 bases). Germline CDR1 is SEHNR and CDR2 is FQNEAQ (reference sequence). This CDR3 is 12 amino acids long. V was pared by 3 bases and J by 4 bases, with 7 bases between. The CDR3 nucleotides are TGTGCCAGCAGCTTTGACAGGTACGAGCAGTACTTC. Translating it yields CASSFDRYEQYF.

This clonotype was seen repeatedly, ten times or more. As DNA, the CDR3 is TGCGCCAGCAGCCGGGGACTAGCGGGGGAGTCCTACGAGCAGTACTTC. Amino acids: CASSRGLAGESYEQYF. This chain links TRBV5-1 with TRBJ2-7; 14 positions agree with TRBD2. Germline loops: CDR1 SGHRS, CDR2 YFSETQ. The CDR3 contains 16 residues. Trimming at V came to 4 bases and at J to 1 base, leaving 4 bases not matched to a gene. Filled out from reference TRBV5-1 and TRBJ2-7, the complete variable domain reads KAGVTQTPRYLIKTRGQQVTLSCSPISGHRSVSWYQQTPGQGLQFLFEYFSETQRNKGNFPGRFSGRQFSNSRSEMNVSTLELGDSALYLCASSRGLAGESYEQYFGPGTRLTVT.

This chain joins TRBV15 and TRBJ1-2; tentatively, D is TRBD1 (5 bases). V was trimmed by 5 bases and J by 4 bases, leaving 11 bases between them. The CDR3 is 13 residues long. Germline V gene sequence: CDR1 LNHNV, CDR2 YYDKDF (reference sequence). This chain's CDR3 is CATSYRSGYGYTF. The CDR3 nucleotides read TGTGCCACCAGCTACAGGAGCGGCTATGGCTACACCTTC.

CDR3 protein: CASSSGTGGYEQYF. Here the CDR3 DNA reads TGCGCCAGCAGCTCCGGGACAGGGGGCTACGAGCAGTACTTC. This chain connects TRBV5-1 to TRBJ2-7; 11 positions match TRBD1. Unmatched junction bases numbered 2, after V lost 3 bases and J lost 3 bases. Per germline, CDR1 SGHRS and CDR2 YFSETQ. The CDR3 has 14 residues.

Only a few counts were recorded for this clonotype. The rearrangement links TRBV28 to TRBJ1-1; D remains ambiguous. The V end lost 2 bases, the J end lost 1 base, and 11 bases lay between the germline ends. Germline V gene lookup returns CDR1 MDHEN and CDR2 SYDVKM. CDR3 length equals 15 residues. CDR3 residues: CASSLRKTGNTEAFF. In nucleotides, the CDR3 is TGTGCCAGCAGTTTAAGGAAAACTGGGAACACTGAAGCTTTCTTT.

V gene TRBV24-1 combines with J gene TRBJ2-1, with 7 nucleotides matching TRBD1. The V gene's germline CDR1 is KGHDR and CDR2 SFDVKD. The CDR3 contains 11 residues. V shed 9 bases and J 8 bases; nucleotides not matched to a gene: 3. The CDR3 loop reads CATEGAYEQFF. The CDR3, as DNA: TGTGCCACCGAGGGGGCTTATGAGCAGTTCTTC.

V usage is TRBV20-1 and J usage is TRBJ2-5; perhaps TRBD2 as D (5 bases). This CDR3 comprises 13 residues. V lost 4 bases, J lost 2 bases, and 11 bases lay in between. Germline V gene sequence: CDR1 DFQATT, CDR2 SNEGSKA (reference sequence). CDR3 loop: CSAILSGQETQYF. DNA for the CDR3: TGCAGTGCTATTCTCAGCGGACAAGAGACCCAGTACTTC.

The V call is TRBV20-1, the J call TRBJ1-2; D not certain. CDR3 size: 15 residues. Per germline, CDR1 DFQATT and CDR2 SNEGSKA (reference sequence). V dropped 0 bases and J dropped 0 bases, with 11 bases sitting between them. CDR3 in amino acids: CSARDLRSSNYGYTF. The CDR3 coding sequence is TGCAGTGCTAGAGATCTGCGGTCCTCTAACTATGGCTACACCTTC.

J is TRBJ2-7 and V is TRBV15; 11 bases agree with TRBD1. Looked up from germline, CDR1 is LNHNV and CDR2 is YYDKDF (reference sequence). CDR3 length: 13 residues. V was clipped by 4 bases and J by 6 bases; unmatched bases: 2. The CDR3 bases are TGTGCCACCAGCAAGGGGACAGGGGGCGAGCAGTACTTC. Translation gives CATSKGTGGEQYF. The variable domain in full, with the rest retrieved from reference TRBV15 and TRBJ2-7, is DAMVIQNPRYQVTQFGKPVTLSCSQTLNHNVMYWYQQKSSQAPKLLFHYYDKDFNNEADTPDNFQSRRPNTSFCFLDIRSPGLGDTAMYLCATSKGTGGEQYFGPGTRLTVT.

This chain uses TRBV24-1 with TRBJ2-5, with 7 bases fitting TRBD2. Germline CDR1 KGHDR, CDR2 SFDVKD. This CDR3 comprises 14 residues. Trimming at V came to 6 bases and at J to 3 bases, leaving 6 bases not matched to a gene. CDR3: CATSKTGGEETQYF. In nucleotides, the CDR3 is TGTGCCACCAGTAAGACGGGAGGCGAAGAGACCCAGTACTTC.

This clonotype was counted only a few times. The V and J genes are TRBV20-1 and TRBJ2-7, with TRBD1 as a possible D gene (7 bases). Germline CDR1 reads DFQATT; CDR2 reads SNEGSKA (reference sequence). This CDR3 region has 10 residues. The V and J ends lost 5 bases and 10 bases respectively, with 12 bases between them. This chain's CDR3 is CSAGGTVQYF. Here the CDR3 DNA reads TGCAGTGCTGGGGGGACAGTCCAGTACTTC.

The chain employs TRBV29-1 and TRBJ1-4; D may be TRBD1 (5 bases). V shed 4 bases and J shed 8 bases, with 14 bases lying between them. There are 13 residues in the CDR3. Germline V gene sequence: CDR1 SQVTM, CDR2 ANQGSEA. The CDR3 spells CSVVRQRGEKLFF. The CDR3 coding sequence is TGCAGCGTTGTAAGACAGAGGGGCGAAAAACTGTTTTTT. Looking up the rest from reference TRBV29-1 and TRBJ1-4 gives the full variable domain: SAVISQKPSRDICQRGTSLTIQCQVDSQVTMMFWYRQQPGQSLTLIATANQGSEATYESGFVIDKFPISRPNLTFSTLTVSNMSPEDSSIYLCSVVRQRGEKLFFGSGTQLSVL.

This chain connects TRBV24-1 to TRBJ2-3; TRBD1 aligns across 7 bases. The V gene end was trimmed by 3 bases and the J gene end by 9 bases; junction bases not matched to a gene: 5. CDR1 and CDR2 from the germline V gene are KGHDR and SFDVKD. There are 13 residues in the CDR3. CDR3 protein: CATSDGTVKTQYF. The CDR3 DNA is TGTGCCACCAGTGATGGGACAGTCAAGACGCAGTATTTT.